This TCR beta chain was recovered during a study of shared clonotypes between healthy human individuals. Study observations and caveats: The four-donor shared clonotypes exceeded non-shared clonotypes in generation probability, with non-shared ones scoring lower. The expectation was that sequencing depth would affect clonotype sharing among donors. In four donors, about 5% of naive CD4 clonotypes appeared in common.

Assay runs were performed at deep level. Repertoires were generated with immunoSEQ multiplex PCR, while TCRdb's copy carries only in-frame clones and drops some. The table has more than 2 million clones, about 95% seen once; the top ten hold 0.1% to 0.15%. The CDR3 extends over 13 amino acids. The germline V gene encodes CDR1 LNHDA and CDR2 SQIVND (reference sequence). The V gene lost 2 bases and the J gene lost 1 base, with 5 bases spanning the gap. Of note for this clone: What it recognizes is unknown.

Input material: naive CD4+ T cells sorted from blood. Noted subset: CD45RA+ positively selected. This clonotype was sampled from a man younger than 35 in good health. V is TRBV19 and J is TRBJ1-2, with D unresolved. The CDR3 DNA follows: TGTGCCAGTAGTATACAGGATAACTATGGCTACACCTTC. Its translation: CASSIQDNYGYTF.